This T cell receptor (beta chain) was sequenced for a study of blood T cell repertoires in COVID-19. Per the authors' pipeline: How many nucleated cells were present was estimated from reference gene primer amplification. Produced via immunoSEQ multiplex PCR; TCRdb's table is partial and in-frame only. V and J calls plus clone size are reproduced from that table; the DNA served to infer D and trimming. The data hold more than 130,000 clones, with roughly four fifths observed a single time. The CDR3 spans 16 residues. V was pared by 0 bases and J by 7 bases, with 9 bases of the junction left unmatched. CDR1 and CDR2 from the germline V gene are SGHDT and YYEEEE.

The source of this sequence is a human donor in a cohort sampled during active COVID-19. This chain joins TRBV5-6 and TRBJ2-7, with 11 bases matching TRBD1. Sequencing was done on a sample of peripheral blood. The chain's CDR3 is CASSLEAGQGAVEQYF. The CDR3 DNA follows: TGTGCCAGCAGCTTGGAGGCTGGACAGGGGGCGGTTGAGCAGTACTTC.